This T cell receptor (beta chain) appears in the sequencing data of a study of blood T cells in healthy people across ages. Study outcomes and limitations: Age brought a roughly linear fall in TCR beta diversity measured per million T cells. Both higher diversity and more naive CD4+ cells marked long-lived donors when set against aged donors.

The sample holds a few counts of this clonotype. The antigen remains undetermined. Sample-barcoded 5' priming and a J-beta primer mix drove a second PCR of about 7 to 11 cycles. TCRdb redid the calling of the 5' RACE reads with MiXCR, one entry per CDR3 protein. The data show roughly 2 million distinct CDR3 sequences, with around half seen just once and around 2.1% held by the top ten. The CDR3 extends over 14 amino acids. Germline values: CDR1 SGHRS, CDR2 YFSETQ. Trimming took off 3 bases at V and 5 bases at J, with 13 bases between the two ends. This clonotype was obtained from a woman aged 40-49 years in good health. The chain uses TRBV5-1 and TRBJ2-3, with D tentatively TRBD2 (5 bases). Material: blood. CDR3 DNA sequence: TGCGCCAGCAGCTCCTGGACCCGGGGAGATACGCAGTATTTT. It specifies CASSSWTRGDTQYF.